This T cell receptor (beta chain) was found in a study of early stage breast cancer tumors. Study conclusions and caveats: Blood repertoires resembled normal breast more than tumor. Tumors had about 2.3-fold higher T cell density than normal breast.

The CDR3 has 15 amino acids. Looked up from germline, CDR1 is MNHEY and CDR2 is SVGAGI. V was trimmed by 2 bases and J by 2 bases, leaving 10 bases between them. Data came from immunoSEQ multiplex PCR; TCRdb stores just in-frame clones and leaves some out. Here the sample spans tens of thousands of clones, about 60% being singletons. This clone was counted between two and nine times. The antigen remains undetermined. The V gene is TRBV6-5, the J gene TRBJ1-3; D is uncertain. The source material was breast tumor tissue. The TCR comes from a person aged 45 to 59 with breast cancer. The CDR3 here is CASSYTIGPGNTIYF. In DNA, the CDR3 is TGTGCCAGCAGTTACACTATTGGGCCTGGAAACACCATATATTTT.